A single sample is the source of the 22 T cell receptor beta chains below, sequenced in a study of PD-1 blockade in classical Hodgkin lymphoma. In every patient, relapse followed autologous stem cell transplantation, while exposure to brentuximab vedotin differed. Magnetic depletion of unwanted cells isolated CD4+ T cells from thawed PBMCs. Profiled with immunoSEQ multiplex PCR; TCRdb holds only in-frame clones, not every one. The sample comprises 1,500 to 2,000 clones, about nine tenths of which are singletons, and around 1.5% rests with the top ten. This sample comprised CD4+ T cells from blood, obtained at baseline. The receptors derive from a human donor with classical Hodgkin lymphoma.

The chain joins TRBV28 to TRBJ1-1; D perhaps matches TRBD1 (6 bases). The V end lost 6 bases, the J end lost 9 bases, and 20 bases lay between the germline ends. CDR1 MDHEN and CDR2 SYDVKM come from the germline V gene. The CDR3 is 14 residues long. CDR3 in amino acids: CASSPAGPGEKAFF. CDR3 nucleotide sequence: TGTGCCAGCAGCCCGGCGGGCCCAGGGGAAAAAGCTTTCTTT.

This rearrangement joins TRBV4-1 to TRBJ2-5; 11 bases line up with TRBD2. The germline gives CDR1 MGHRA, CDR2 YSYEKL. The CDR3 totals 16 residues. V lost 3 bases, J lost 2 bases, and 5 bases stayed unmatched. This CDR3 is CASSQATSGNQETQYF. CDR3 sequence (DNA): TGCGCCAGCAGCCAGGCGACTAGCGGGAATCAAGAGACCCAGTACTTC.

This chain uses TRBV4-2 with TRBJ2-2, with D perhaps matching TRBD2 (7 bases). The CDR3 has 17 residues. Germline V CDR1 and CDR2: LGHNA, YNFKEQ. With 0 bases removed from V and 2 bases from J, the gap between germline ends came to 13 bases. This chain's CDR3 is CASSQDWGGHNTGELFF. The CDR3 DNA reads as TGTGCCAGCAGCCAAGACTGGGGGGGCCATAACACCGGGGAGCTGTTTTTT.

In this sample, this clone turned up once. The genes are TRBV29-1 and TRBJ2-7, with 8 bases fitting TRBD2. This CDR3 region has 14 residues. Germline V lookup: CDR1 SQVTM, CDR2 ANQGSEA. The ends lost 2 bases at V and 0 bases at J; junction bases unmatched: 3. The CDR3 spells CSVERAGASYEQYF. The DNA for the CDR3 is TGCAGCGTTGAAAGAGCGGGAGCCTCCTACGAGCAGTACTTC.

This clone was seen once. The gene calls are TRBV4-1 and TRBJ2-7; TRBD2 aligns across 12 bases. The CDR3 runs to 18 residues. V lost 0 bases, J lost 7 bases, and 13 bases stayed unmatched. Looked up from germline, CDR1 is MGHRA and CDR2 is YSYEKL. CDR3: CASSQDALAGGGGWEQYF. The CDR3 coding sequence is TGCGCCAGCAGCCAAGATGCACTAGCGGGAGGTGGGGGCTGGGAGCAGTACTTC.

The chain joins TRBV7-6 to TRBJ2-3, with 11 bases aligning to TRBD2. The CDR3 extends over 16 amino acids. V was pared by 2 bases and J by 7 bases, with 8 bases of the junction left unmatched. In germline, CDR1 is SGHVS, CDR2 FNYEAQ. CDR3 sequence reads: CASSLLAGGPSNTQYF. The CDR3 DNA follows: TGTGCCAGCAGCTTACTAGCGGGGGGACCCTCAAATACGCAGTATTTT.

The chain links TRBV19 to TRBJ1-1, with 7 bases matching TRBD1. In germline, CDR1 is LNHDA, CDR2 SQIVND (reference sequence). The J segment lost 1 base and the V segment lost 3 bases, leaving 2 bases of the junction unmatched. The CDR3 extends over 14 amino acids. The CDR3 DNA reads as TGTGCCAGTAGTATCGGACAGGCGAACACTGAAGCTTTCTTT. Translated: CASSIGQANTEAFF.

This chain uses TRBV7-9 with TRBJ1-5, with 7 bases lining up with TRBD1. With 2 bases clipped from V and 0 bases from J, the junction kept 4 bases outside the gene matches. The CDR3 contains 16 residues. Germline CDR1 reads SEHNR; CDR2 reads FQNEAQ (reference sequence). The CDR3 sequence: CASSLWGTASNQPQHF. DNA for the CDR3: TGTGCCAGCAGCTTATGGGGGACAGCTAGCAATCAGCCCCAGCATTTT.

This clone has just a few counts. The rearrangement links TRBV19 to TRBJ2-7, with D uncertain. Germline lookup yields CDR1 LNHDA and CDR2 SQIVND (reference sequence). The ends were cut back, 3 bases at V and 0 bases at J, with 9 bases in the middle. The CDR3 is 14 amino acids. The DNA of the CDR3 is TGTGCCAGTAGTATCGCCGGCAGCTCCTACGAGCAGTACTTC. Protein sequence: CASSIAGSSYEQYF.

The gene calls are TRBV30 and TRBJ1-1; D not resolved. The V end was cut by 0 bases, the J end by 11 bases, with 10 bases between. The CDR3 spans 11 residues. The germline CDR1 and CDR2 sequences are GTSNPN and SVGIG (reference sequence). This CDR3 is CAWSVLGSAFF. CDR3 DNA: TGTGCCTGGAGTGTACTAGGGTCTGCTTTCTTT.

The chain has TRBV6-6 and TRBJ2-7, with 12 bases fitting TRBD2. Germline trimming cut 4 bases from V and 3 bases from J; bases unmatched to any gene: 1. CDR3 length: 14 residues. Germline CDR1 MNHNY, CDR2 SVGAGI (reference sequence). The CDR3 loop is CASSLLAGGYEQYF. CDR3 bases: TGTGCCAGCAGTTTACTAGCGGGAGGCTACGAGCAGTACTTC.

The chain combines TRBV19 with TRBJ1-4; tentative D call: TRBD1 (5 bases). This CDR3 spans 15 amino acids. The V gene's germline CDR1 is LNHDA and CDR2 SQIVND (reference sequence). Trimming stripped 6 bases from V and 3 bases from J, with 14 bases between. The CDR3, as DNA: TGTGCCAGTAGCGCCTATGACAGTTCTAATGAAAAACTGTTTTTT. Protein product: CASSAYDSSNEKLFF.

CDR3 sequence: CASSTRTQTNTEAFF. CDR3 DNA sequence: TGTGCCAGCAGTACCCGGACACAGACGAACACTGAAGCTTTCTTT. The rearrangement links TRBV28 to TRBJ1-1; TRBD1 is a possible D gene (5 bases). The germline V and J ends were trimmed by 5 bases and 1 base, with 14 bases remaining between them. The germline V gene encodes CDR1 MDHEN and CDR2 SYDVKM. The CDR3 is made up of 15 amino acids.

This clone appeared once. CDR3 amino acids: CASSLRLAGSPWNEQFF. The DNA for the CDR3 is TGTGCCAGCAGCCTGAGACTAGCGGGGAGCCCGTGGAATGAGCAGTTCTTC. V gene TRBV9 combines with J gene TRBJ2-1; 11 nucleotides agree with TRBD2. Germline trimming cut 4 bases from V and 7 bases from J; bases unmatched to any gene: 13. Germline assignment: CDR1 SGDLS and CDR2 YYNGEE. CDR3 length equals 17 residues.

V usage is TRBV19 and J usage is TRBJ2-3; 8 positions agree with TRBD1. Germline-derived CDR1 and CDR2 are LNHDA and SQIVND (reference sequence). Unmatched junction bases numbered 2, after V lost 4 bases and J lost 5 bases. This CDR3 has 13 residues. DNA for the CDR3: TGTGCCAGTAGTACAGGGGGCGTAGATACGCAGTATTTT. Translating gives CASSTGGVDTQYF. The whole variable domain, remainder taken from reference TRBV19 and TRBJ2-3, is DGGITQSPKYLFRKEGQNVTLSCEQNLNHDAMYWYRQDPGQGLRLIYYSQIVNDFQKGDIAEGYSVSREKKESFPLTVTSAQKNPTAFYLCASSTGGVDTQYFGPGTRLTVL.

V gene TRBV15 combines with J gene TRBJ2-2, with D tentatively TRBD1 (5 bases). V lost 5 bases and J 2 bases, leaving 15 bases between the germline ends. This CDR3 spans 16 amino acids. The germline V gene has CDR1 LNHNV and CDR2 YYDKDF (reference sequence). The CDR3 loop is CATSPLKGLNTGELFF. DNA of the CDR3: TGTGCCACCAGCCCCCTTAAGGGGCTAAACACCGGGGAGCTGTTTTTT.

For this clone: The junction shows a germline mismatch at one end, possibly a read error. The sample has other DNA sequences that encode this CDR3 too. CDR3 in DNA: TGTGCCAGCAGTCAACCCCCACAGGGGCCCTTGACCGGGGAGCTGTTCTTT. It yields the protein CASSQPPQGPLTGELFF. This rearrangement joins TRBV7-9 to TRBJ2-2, with 7 positions matching TRBD1. Germline CDR1 is SEHNR and CDR2 is FQNEAQ (reference sequence). CDR3 length: 17 residues.

The chain combines TRBV5-1 with TRBJ2-2; 10 nucleotides match TRBD1. CDR3 length: 16 amino acids. Germline CDR1 SGHRS, CDR2 YFSETQ. The trim removed 4 bases at V and 3 bases at J, leaving 6 bases unmatched. The CDR3, as DNA: TGCGCCAGCAGCCCACGGACAGGGGGGGACACCGGGGAGCTGTTTTTT. Translation: CASSPRTGGDTGELFF.

V and J are TRBV12-5 and TRBJ1-2; D might be TRBD1 (6 bases). V was shortened by 3 bases and J by 6 bases, with 20 bases between the two germline ends. The germline V gene encodes CDR1 LGHNT and CDR2 FRNRAP. This CDR3 spans 16 amino acids. CDR3 loop: CASGFPPEQGRNGYTF. The CDR3, as DNA: TGTGCTAGTGGTTTCCCCCCAGAGCAGGGGAGGAATGGCTACACCTTC.

In its sample, this clone was seen once. The V call is TRBV9, the J call TRBJ2-7; tentative D call: TRBD2 (6 bases). Per the germline V gene, CDR1 is SGDLS and CDR2 is YYNGEE. CDR3 length: 15 amino acids. V lost 2 bases, J lost 0 bases, and 12 bases lay in between. The CDR3 coding sequence is TGTGCCAGCAGCGTTAGACTAGGCGGCTCCTACGAGCAGTACTTC. Its translation is CASSVRLGGSYEQYF.

This rearrangement joins TRBV19 to TRBJ1-1; 7 positions agree with TRBD1. This CDR3 comprises 13 residues. Germline CDR1 is LNHDA and CDR2 is SQIVND (reference sequence). Trimming took 5 bases from V and 3 from J; bases not matched to a gene: 3. In DNA form, the CDR3 reads TGTGCCAGTAGTGTCAGGGGGGACACTGAAGCTTTCTTT. Its protein is CASSVRGDTEAFF.

V and J are TRBV5-6 and TRBJ2-1; 12 positions agree with TRBD1. CDR1 and CDR2 from the germline V gene are SGHDT and YYEEEE. V shed 4 bases, J shed 9 bases, and the junction held 8 bases outside the gene matches. CDR3 length: 15 amino acids. CDR3 nucleotide sequence: TGTGCCAGCAGCCGCTGGGACAGGGGGCCAGGTGAGCAGTTCTTC. It codes for CASSRWDRGPGEQFF. Combining the CDR3 with reference TRBV5-6 and TRBJ2-1 gives the whole variable domain DAGVTQSPTHLIKTRGQQVTLRCSPKSGHDTVSWYQQALGQGPQFIFQYYEEEERQRGNFPDRFSGHQFPNYSSELNVNALLLGDSALYLCASSRWDRGPGEQFFGPGTRLTVL.